The T cell receptor beta chain described here comes from a study of blood T cell repertoires in COVID-19. Study in general: COVID-19 samples from acute and convalescent phases originated in the United States, Italy and Spain. T cells, B-cell-depleted T cells, or PBMCs provided the cDNA or gDNA that served as material.

Germline V gene lookup returns CDR1 SGHTA and CDR2 FQGTGA. CDR3 length equals 14 residues. V gave up 5 bases and J gave up 2 bases; unmatched junction bases: 2. Authors' processing steps: Estimated nucleated cell counts came from reference gene primer amplification. Sequenced by immunoSEQ multiplex PCR; TCRdb stores in-frame clones only, minus some. For V, J and clone size, that table is used; D and trimming come from the DNA. Among around 300,000 clones listed, approximately 86% were seen once. The chain carries TRBV7-3 and TRBJ1-3; 8 bases map to TRBD1. The sequence derives from a young woman who had recovered from COVID-19. What was sequenced was peripheral blood. CDR3 in amino acids: CASSPTGAGNTIYF. The CDR3 DNA reads as TGTGCCAGCAGCCCGACAGGGGCTGGAAACACCATATATTTT.